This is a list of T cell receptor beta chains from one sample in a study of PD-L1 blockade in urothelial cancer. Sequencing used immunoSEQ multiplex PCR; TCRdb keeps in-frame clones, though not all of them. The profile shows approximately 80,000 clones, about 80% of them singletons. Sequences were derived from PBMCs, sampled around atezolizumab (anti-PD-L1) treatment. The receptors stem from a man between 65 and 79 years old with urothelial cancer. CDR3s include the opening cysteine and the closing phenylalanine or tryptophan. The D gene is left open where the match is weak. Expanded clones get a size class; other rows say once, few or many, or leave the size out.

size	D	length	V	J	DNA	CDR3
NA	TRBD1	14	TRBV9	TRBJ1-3	TGTGCCAGCAGCTTACAGGGGGCTGGAAACACCATATATTTT	CASSLQGAGNTIYF
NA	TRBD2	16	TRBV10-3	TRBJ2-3	TGTGCCATCAGTGAGTACGGGACTAGCAGCACAGATACGCAGTATTTT	CAISEYGTSSTDTQYF
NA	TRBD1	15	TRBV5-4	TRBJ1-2	TGTGCCAGCAGCCTTGAACAGGGGGCAGACTATGGCTACACCTTC	CASSLEQGADYGYTF
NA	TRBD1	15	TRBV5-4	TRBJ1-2	TGTGCCAGCAGCTCCCGGGACAGATTGAACTATGGCTACACCTTC	CASSSRDRLNYGYTF
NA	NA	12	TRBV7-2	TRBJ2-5	TGTGCCAGCAGCCGCCTCGGAGGCGCCCAGTACTTC	CASSRLGGAQYF
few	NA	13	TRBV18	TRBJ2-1	TGTGCCAGCTCACAGCGTCCAGAGAATGAGCAGTTCTTC	CASSQRPENEQFF
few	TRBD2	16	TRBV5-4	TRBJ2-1	TGTGCCAGCAGCTTGGAGAGGCGGGGGGGATTCAATGAGCAGTTCTTC	CASSLERRGGFNEQFF
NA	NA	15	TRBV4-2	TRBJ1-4	TGTGCCAGCAGCCAAGGTTCGGCAACTAATGAAAAACTGTTTTTT	CASSQGSATNEKLFF
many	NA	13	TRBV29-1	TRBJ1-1	TGCAGCGCCCGGACAACCCTGAACACTGAAGCTTTCTTT	CSARTTLNTEAFF
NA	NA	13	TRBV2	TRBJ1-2	TGTGCCAGCAGTGAAGGCGGGAACTATGGCTACACCTTC	CASSEGGNYGYTF
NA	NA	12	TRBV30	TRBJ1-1	TGTGCCTGGAAGGTGGAGGGGCGACAGGCTTTCTTT	CAWKVEGRQAFF
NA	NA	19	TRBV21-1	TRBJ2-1	TGTGCCAGCAGCAAAGGGACTAGCGATCCTTATGGGGGCTACAATGAGCAGTTCTTC	CASSKGTSDPYGGYNEQFF